This entry lists 32 T cell receptor beta chains sequenced from one sample in a study of blood T cell repertoires in COVID-19. Here immunoSEQ multiplex PCR was the method, and the copy in TCRdb shows in-frame clones only, minus some. The repertoire holds some 74,000 clones, with around 88% as singletons. Sequenced sample: peripheral blood. The receptors originated from an elderly woman with acute or convalescent COVID-19.

This clone appeared a few times. The V and J genes are TRBV6-1 and TRBJ1-2; 9 bases agree with TRBD1. The J segment lost 8 bases and the V segment lost 2 bases, leaving 6 bases of the junction unmatched. The CDR3 consists of 14 residues. Germline CDR1 and CDR2: MNHNS and SASEGT. CDR3 nucleotide sequence: TGTGCCAGCAGTGAAAGATGGACAGGGGAAGGCTACACCTTC. Encoded protein: CASSERWTGEGYTF.

The chain couples TRBV5-1 to TRBJ1-2; D ambiguous. Germline lookup yields CDR1 SGHRS and CDR2 YFSETQ. The length of the CDR3 is 14 residues. The germline V and J ends were trimmed by 5 bases and 2 bases, with 13 bases remaining between them. The CDR3 here is CASSPTSGNYGYTF. In DNA, the CDR3 is TGCGCCAGCAGTCCGACGTCAGGAAACTATGGCTACACCTTC.

This chain joins TRBV3-1 (or the pseudogene TRBV3-2) and TRBJ2-7; TRBD2 matches 11 bases. Germline V gives CDR1 LGHDT, CDR2 YNNKEL (reference sequence). This CDR3 contains 17 residues. The ends lost 0 bases at V and 2 bases at J; junction bases unmatched: 6. The chain's CDR3 is CASSQEWPSGGTYEQYF. For the CDR3, the DNA is TGTGCCAGCAGCCAAGAGTGGCCTAGCGGGGGGACCTACGAGCAGTACTTC.

J is TRBJ2-5 and V is TRBV19, with D maybe TRBD1 (6 bases). The ends were cut back, 0 bases at V and 0 bases at J, with 8 bases in the middle. Germline V CDR1 and CDR2: LNHDA, SQIVND (reference sequence). This CDR3 has 15 residues. CDR3 residues: CASSIDGQNQETQYF. For the CDR3, the DNA is TGTGCCAGTAGTATAGATGGACAGAACCAAGAGACCCAGTACTTC.

This clone was recorded a few times. The chain combines TRBV5-1 with TRBJ2-5; 8 bases agree with TRBD1. Germline trimming cut 1 base from V and 5 bases from J; bases unmatched to any gene: 10. CDR1 SGHRS and CDR2 YFSETQ come from the germline V gene. The CDR3 extends over 16 amino acids. CDR3 nucleotides: TGCGCCAGCAGCTTGAAGGAGGGCAGGGGGCTTGAGACCCAGTACTTC. Translated: CASSLKEGRGLETQYF.

This clone was detected only a few times. This chain links TRBV25-1 with TRBJ2-2; the D gene is possibly TRBD2 (6 bases). The CDR3 consists of 15 residues. CDR1 is MGHDK and CDR2 is SYGVNS in the germline V gene. Trimming removed 4 bases from V and 3 bases from J, with 12 bases in between. For the CDR3, the DNA is TGTGCCAGCAGTGCCCGGGACTCCTACACCGGGGAGCTGTTTTTT. It is translated as CASSARDSYTGELFF. Supplemented by reference TRBV25-1 and TRBJ2-2, the full variable domain reads EADIYQTPRYLVIGTGKKITLECSQTMGHDKMYWYQQDPGMELHLIHYSYGVNSTEKGDLSSESTVSRIRTEHFPLTLESARPSHTSQYLCASSARDSYTGELFFGEGSRLTVL.

The chain employs TRBV19 and TRBJ2-7; 10 nucleotides agree with TRBD2. Unmatched junction bases numbered 4, after V lost 3 bases and J lost 2 bases. The CDR3 has 15 residues. The germline CDR1 and CDR2 sequences are LNHDA and SQIVND (reference sequence). The CDR3 nucleotides are TGTGCCAGTAGTATCACTAGCGGGGATACCTACGAGCAGTACTTC. It yields the protein CASSITSGDTYEQYF.

A single count supports this clone. The rearrangement uses TRBV5-1 and TRBJ1-4; D call uncertain. The ends were cut back, 5 bases at V and 7 bases at J, with 15 bases in the middle. Germline CDR1 is SGHRS and CDR2 is YFSETQ. The CDR3 runs to 14 residues. The CDR3 sequence: CASREEEGSEKLFF. CDR3 DNA sequence: TGCGCCAGCAGAGAGGAAGAGGGAAGTGAAAAACTGTTTTTT.

J is TRBJ1-2 and V is TRBV11-2, with TRBD1 as a possible D gene (5 bases). Germline CDR1 reads SGHAT; CDR2 reads FQNNGV. Deletions cut 5 bases from V and 7 bases from J, with 23 bases between. The CDR3 sequence is 16 residues long. For the CDR3, the DNA is TGTGCCAGCAGCCTAGTGGGTAGGGGCCCCCCTGGTGGCTACACCTTC. It yields the protein CASSLVGRGPPGGYTF.

V is TRBV5-1 and J is TRBJ2-6, with D perhaps TRBD2 (5 bases). Germline V gene sequence: CDR1 SGHRS, CDR2 YFSETQ. The CDR3 is 17 amino acids. V lost 3 bases to trimming and J lost 0 bases, with 13 bases between them. The DNA for the CDR3 is TGCGCCAGCAGCTCCTGGGAGACGCCCTCTGGGGCCAACGTCCTGACTTTC. Its protein product is CASSSWETPSGANVLTF.

This chain joins TRBV19 and TRBJ2-7; TRBD2 matches at 14 bases. The CDR3 is made up of 18 amino acids. The trim removed 6 bases at V and 0 bases at J, leaving 10 bases unmatched. Germline CDR1 reads LNHDA; CDR2 reads SQIVND (reference sequence). DNA of the CDR3: TGTGCCAGTAGGAGAACCGGGACTAGCGGGAGTGACTCCTACGAGCAGTACTTC. It yields the protein CASRRTGTSGSDSYEQYF. Supplemented by reference TRBV19 and TRBJ2-7, the full variable domain reads DGGITQSPKYLFRKEGQNVTLSCEQNLNHDAMYWYRQDPGQGLRLIYYSQIVNDFQKGDIAEGYSVSREKKESFPLTVTSAQKNPTAFYLCASRRTGTSGSDSYEQYFGPGTRLTVT.

This clone was detected only once. Germline and junction disagree at one end, which may indicate a read error. J is TRBJ1-1 and V is TRBV6-2 or TRBV6-3; 8 bases map to TRBD1. Germline loops: CDR1 MNHEY, CDR2 SVGEGT. This CDR3 spans 16 amino acids. The CDR3 sequence is CASSPRTGRANAEAFF. CDR3 bases: TGTGCCAGCAGCCCCCGGACAGGGAGGGCGAACGCTGAAGCTTTCTTT.

J is TRBJ1-6 and V is TRBV27; no definite D call. V was cut by 3 bases and J by 0 bases, with 9 bases left in between. This CDR3 has 16 residues. The germline V gene has CDR1 MNHEY and CDR2 SMNVEV (reference sequence). The CDR3 is CASSFDASSYNSPLHF. Here the CDR3 DNA reads TGTGCCAGCAGTTTCGACGCTAGCTCCTATAATTCACCCCTCCACTTT.

The gene calls are TRBV2 and TRBJ1-5; tentatively, D is TRBD1 (5 bases). The CDR3 contains 13 residues. Trimming removed 7 bases at V and 3 bases at J, with 10 bases between. Germline CDR1 reads SNHLY; CDR2 reads FYNNEI. For the CDR3, the DNA is TGTGCCAGCACACTGGGGCCCAATCAGCCCCAGCATTTT. Translated: CASTLGPNQPQHF.

The J gene is TRBJ2-7, the V gene TRBV7-2, with TRBD2 identical over 8 bases. CDR1 and CDR2 (germline): SGHTA, FQGNSA. The CDR3 length is 16 residues. With V trimmed by 0 bases and J by 2 bases, 6 bases remained unmatched. The CDR3 DNA follows: TGTGCCAGCAGCTTAGCGGGGGGTAGCGGGACCTACGAGCAGTACTTC. This translates into CASSLAGGSGTYEQYF.

The chain carries TRBV11-3 and TRBJ2-2; possible D gene TRBD1, 6 bases. Deletions cut 8 bases from V and 5 bases from J, with 12 bases between. CDR3 size: 13 residues. CDR1 is SGHNT and CDR2 is YENEEA in the germline V gene. CDR3 bases: TGTGCCAGCCAGGGGACAAGGACCGGGGAGCTGTTTTTT. This gives the protein CASQGTRTGELFF.

This clone was recorded only once. In nucleotides, the CDR3 is TGTGCCAGCAGCTTGGGGACTAGCGGGGTACAAGAGACCCAGTACTTC. Encoded protein: CASSLGTSGVQETQYF. The chain has TRBV11-1 and TRBJ2-5; TRBD2 aligns across 13 bases. Unmatched junction bases numbered 3, after V lost 3 bases and J lost 2 bases. Germline V lookup: CDR1 SGHAT, CDR2 FQDESV (reference sequence). The CDR3 consists of 16 residues. The full variable domain, rest sourced from reference TRBV11-1 and TRBJ2-5, is EAEVAQSPRYKITEKSQAVAFWCDPISGHATLYWYRQILGQGPELLVQFQDESVVDDSQLPKDRFSAERLKGVDSTLKIQPAELGDSAMYLCASSLGTSGVQETQYFGPGTRLLVL.

The gene calls are TRBV5-1 and TRBJ1-6; D is ambiguous. CDR3 length: 16 amino acids. Per the germline V gene, CDR1 is SGHRS and CDR2 is YFSETQ. With 0 bases removed from V and 5 bases from J, the gap between germline ends came to 12 bases. The CDR3 sequence is CASSLGGGRDNSPLHF. As DNA, the CDR3 is TGCGCCAGCAGCTTGGGTGGCGGGCGCGATAATTCACCCCTCCACTTT.

The gene calls are TRBV4-2 and TRBJ2-1, with 8 bases identical to TRBD2. CDR3 length equals 16 residues. The ends lost 1 base at V and 0 bases at J; junction bases unmatched: 2. Germline lookup yields CDR1 LGHNA and CDR2 YNFKEQ. The CDR3 nucleotides are TGTGCCAGCAGCCAAGGCGGACTAGCCTCCTACAATGAGCAGTTCTTC. Protein: CASSQGGLASYNEQFF.

This chain uses TRBV6-1 with TRBJ2-3, with D maybe TRBD2 (5 bases). V shed 2 bases and J shed 3 bases, with 12 bases lying between them. The CDR3 consists of 15 residues. Germline V lookup: CDR1 MNHNS, CDR2 SASEGT. The CDR3 bases are TGTGCCAGCAGTGAAAGAGAGAGGGAGACAGATACGCAGTATTTT. Translated, it gives CASSERERETDTQYF.

The chain uses TRBV19 and TRBJ1-5; 9 bases are a match to TRBD1. The J segment lost 4 bases and the V segment lost 8 bases, leaving 6 bases of the junction unmatched. This CDR3 region has 14 residues. Germline V lookup: CDR1 LNHDA, CDR2 SQIVND (reference sequence). The DNA for the CDR3 is TGTGCCAGTTCGGGACAGGGATGGAATCAGCCCCAGCATTTT. Protein sequence: CASSGQGWNQPQHF.

V gene TRBV29-1 combines with J gene TRBJ1-4; D perhaps matches TRBD1 (5 bases). Trimming removed 6 bases from V and 4 bases from J, with 12 bases in between. The CDR3 extends over 13 amino acids. Germline CDR1 SQVTM, CDR2 ANQGSEA. The CDR3: CSVTRDFNEKLFF. In DNA form, the CDR3 reads TGCAGCGTAACCCGGGACTTTAATGAAAAACTGTTTTTT.

The chain recombines TRBV12-5 with TRBJ2-7; D may be TRBD2 (5 bases). V dropped 1 base and J dropped 7 bases, with 14 bases sitting between them. The germline gives CDR1 LGHNT, CDR2 FRNRAP. The CDR3 has 14 residues. Here the CDR3 reads CASGLGPGSGEQYF. The CDR3 nucleotides are TGTGCTAGTGGTTTGGGCCCGGGGAGTGGGGAGCAGTACTTC.

This rearrangement joins TRBV13 to TRBJ2-7, with a tentative D call TRBD2 (5 bases). The ends were cut back, 0 bases at V and 1 base at J, with 13 bases in the middle. CDR1 and CDR2 (germline): PRHDT, FYEKMQ (reference sequence). The CDR3 has 16 amino acids. CDR3 sequence (DNA): TGTGCCAGCAGCTTAGGCCTGGAGGACGTATCCTACGAGCAGTACTTC. Translating it yields CASSLGLEDVSYEQYF.

The chain carries TRBV2 and TRBJ2-7, with TRBD1 matching over 7 bases. Germline assignment: CDR1 SNHLY and CDR2 FYNNEI. The CDR3 contains 14 residues. V shed 4 bases, J shed 3 bases, and the junction held 6 bases outside the gene matches. As DNA, the CDR3 is TGTGCCAGCAGTGCCCAGGGGGTGGACTACGAGCAGTACTTC. As protein: CASSAQGVDYEQYF.

The CDR3 region has the DNA TGTGCCAGCAGCTTACACGCGGGGGGGCACGGGACCCAGTACTTC. Amino acid sequence: CASSLHAGGHGTQYF. This chain uses TRBV7-9 with TRBJ2-5, with 9 bases identical to TRBD2. V shed 2 bases and J 7 bases; nucleotides not matched to a gene: 8. In germline, CDR1 is SEHNR, CDR2 FQNEAQ (reference sequence). The CDR3 contains 15 residues.

V and J are TRBV7-2 and TRBJ2-3; 7 bases fit TRBD2. After removal of 5 bases from V and 2 bases from J, the junction contained 10 bases not matched to a gene. Per the germline V gene, CDR1 is SGHTA and CDR2 is FQGNSA. There are 16 residues in the CDR3. The CDR3 reads CASSRRGREATDTQYF. The DNA for the CDR3 is TGTGCCAGCAGCCGTCGCGGGAGAGAGGCCACAGATACGCAGTATTTT.

The chain links TRBV24-1 to TRBJ2-3, with 7 bases matching TRBD2. The V segment lost 4 bases and the J segment 1 base; nucleotides outside the gene matches: 4. The CDR3 loop spans 15 amino acids. From germline, CDR1 is KGHDR and CDR2 SFDVKD. CDR3 loop: CATSDGGFGTDTQYF. The CDR3 DNA sequence: TGTGCCACCAGTGACGGGGGGTTTGGCACAGATACGCAGTATTTT.

This chain joins TRBV5-1 and TRBJ2-3; D is perhaps TRBD2 (6 bases). Germline V gene lookup returns CDR1 SGHRS and CDR2 YFSETQ. The CDR3 spans 13 residues. V was trimmed by 7 bases and J by 4 bases, leaving 13 bases between them. CDR3: CASGATGADTQYF. The CDR3 DNA reads TGCGCCAGCGGAGCAACGGGAGCAGATACGCAGTATTTT. The complete variable domain, with remaining parts taken from reference TRBV5-1 and TRBJ2-3, reads KAGVTQTPRYLIKTRGQQVTLSCSPISGHRSVSWYQQTPGQGLQFLFEYFSETQRNKGNFPGRFSGRQFSNSRSEMNVSTLELGDSALYLCASGATGADTQYFGPGTRLTVL.

J is TRBJ2-7 and V is TRBV23-1; perhaps TRBD1 as D (5 bases). TRBV23-1 is recorded as an ORF, its role being uncertain. V lost 2 bases and J 4 bases, leaving 15 bases between the germline ends. This CDR3 has 15 amino acids. CDR3 nucleotide sequence: TGCGCCAGCAGTCAACCACAGGTGGTTGAATACGAGCAGTACTTC. Translating it yields CASSQPQVVEYEQYF.

The chain carries TRBV5-6 and TRBJ1-1; no firm D call. Germline V lookup: CDR1 SGHDT, CDR2 YYEEEE. The CDR3 is 13 amino acids. V was shortened by 2 bases and J by 1 base, with 6 bases between the two germline ends. The CDR3 is CASSFGTNTEAFF. The CDR3 coding sequence is TGTGCCAGCAGCTTCGGTACGAACACTGAAGCTTTCTTT. Based on the CDR3 plus reference TRBV5-6 and TRBJ1-1, the full variable domain is DAGVTQSPTHLIKTRGQQVTLRCSPKSGHDTVSWYQQALGQGPQFIFQYYEEEERQRGNFPDRFSGHQFPNYSSELNVNALLLGDSALYLCASSFGTNTEAFFGQGTRLTVV.

The chain has TRBV5-1 and TRBJ2-4; 7 nucleotides match TRBD2. CDR1 and CDR2 from the germline V gene are SGHRS and YFSETQ. After removal of 0 bases from V and 2 bases from J, the junction contained 5 bases not matched to a gene. This CDR3 contains 16 residues. The CDR3 bases are TGCGCCAGCAGCTTGGCGGGGGGAGGAACCAAAAACATTCAGTACTTC. Amino acid sequence: CASSLAGGGTKNIQYF.